The 18 T cell receptor delta chains below all came from one sample that was sequenced in a study of gammadelta T cells in human blood. TCRdb re-processed the RT-PCR reads via CATT. This table has 450 or so delta-chain clones, less than 15% appearing once. Sequencing was carried out using non-Vgamma9Vdelta2 gamma-delta T cells from infant blood. The receptors were gathered from a human donor.

With respect to this clone: TCRdb's protein, taken from a much larger clone, differs from this DNA's translation at residue 9, likely owing to a read error; the protein displayed comes from the DNA. This chain connects TRAV14/DV4 to TRDJ1, with no clear D. CDR1 and CDR2 (germline): TSDPSYG, QGSYDQQN (reference sequence). The CDR3 spans 21 residues. The CDR3 nucleotides read TGTGCTCTGAGTGAAGTGTCCGCGGTAACCTTGGGCCCCGCTACCCATACCAAACTCATCTTT. It is translated as CALSEVSAVTLGPATHTKLIF.

Concerning this clone: The likely explanation is a read error, given a far larger clone one base away. J is TRDJ1 and V is TRDV1, with 9 bases aligning to TRDD3. The CDR3 runs to 27 residues. The V segment lost 2 bases and the J segment 0 bases; nucleotides outside the gene matches: 37. Germline V gene lookup returns CDR1 TSWWSYY and CDR2 QGS. CDR3 protein: CALGERAAVTLPPPLGDARPYTDKLIF. The CDR3 bases are TGTGCTCTTGGGGAAAGGGCCGCCGTAACCCTTCCTCCTCCTCTGGGGGATGCCCGTCCGTACACCGATAAACTCATCTTT.

By sample share, this clone is large. Other DNA sequences in this specimen translate into the identical CDR3. The V gene is TRAV29/DV5, the J gene TRDJ1; 9 bases are a match to TRDD3. The V segment lost 0 bases and the J segment 0 bases; nucleotides outside the gene matches: 15. CDR1 is NSMFDY, CDR2 ISSIKDK, per germline. The CDR3 is 19 amino acids. The chain's CDR3 is CAASAPGTGGQSYTDKLIF. In DNA form, the CDR3 reads TGTGCAGCAAGCGCGCCCGGTACTGGGGGACAATCGTACACCGATAAACTCATCTTT.

Sample share makes this clone large. The chain joins TRDV1 to TRDJ1, with TRDD3 matching over 10 bases. The junction had 15 bases not matched to a gene; V was cut back by 4 bases and J by 1 base. This CDR3 has 19 residues. Germline V gene sequence: CDR1 TSWWSYY, CDR2 QGS. CDR3 nucleotides: TGTGCTCTTGGGGTAGTTACGAAAGTCTACTGGGGGATCACCGATAAACTCATCTTT. Translation gives CALGVVTKVYWGITDKLIF.

In its sample, this clone ranks as large (0.1 to 1%). This rearrangement joins TRDV1 to TRDJ2; 9 bases fit TRDD3. The V gene's germline CDR1 is TSWWSYY and CDR2 QGS. The CDR3 extends over 15 amino acids. Trimming cost V 1 base and J 6 bases; bases outside gene matches: 3. CDR3 in amino acids: CALGEPGDTPAQLFF. The CDR3 DNA is TGTGCTCTTGGGGAACCGGGGGATACTCCAGCACAACTCTTCTTT.

Remarks on this clone: This likely came from a read error, as a far larger clone is one base away. V usage is TRDV2 and J usage is TRDJ1; the D is unclear. Germline CDR1 is GEAIGNYY and CDR2 is EKD. V lost 8 bases, J lost 1 base, and 19 bases lay in between. The CDR3 runs to 15 residues. The CDR3: CASSGDSLRTDKLIF. As DNA, the CDR3 is TGTGCCTCAAGCGGAGACTCTCTTCGCACCGATAAACTCATCTTT.

Within the sample, this clone is hyperexpanded (1% or more). The rearrangement joins TRAV29/DV5 to TRDJ1; 12 bases agree with TRDD3. This CDR3 is built from 22 residues. Germline CDR1 reads NSMFDY; CDR2 reads ISSIKDK. Unmatched junction bases numbered 23, after V lost 0 bases and J lost 2 bases. This CDR3 reads CAASASSHLYWGILSGTDKLIF. DNA for the CDR3: TGTGCAGCAAGCGCGAGCTCCCATCTTTACTGGGGGATACTGTCGGGGACCGATAAACTCATCTTT.

As regards this clone: Given a far larger clone just one base away, this is likely a sequencing read error. The V call is TRDV1, the J call TRDJ1, with D tentatively TRDD3 (6 bases). Germline loops: CDR1 TSWWSYY, CDR2 QGS. The CDR3 is 16 amino acids. V was clipped by 5 bases and J by 1 base, with 17 bases between them. CDR3 bases: TGTGCTCTTGGGTCTCAAACTGGGACCACCACCGATAAACTCATCTTT. Protein sequence: CALGSQTGTTTDKLIF.

Relative to its sample, this clone is large. The chain recombines TRDV1 with TRDJ1, with D maybe TRDD3 (9 bases). The germline V and J ends were trimmed by 6 bases and 0 bases, with 35 bases remaining between them. The CDR3 has 22 residues. Germline V lookup: CDR1 TSWWSYY, CDR2 QGS. The CDR3 nucleotides are TGTGCTCTTGGCCAATTAACTTCCTACGGGAGGTACTGGGGGAGGTACACCGATAAACTCATCTTT. Its protein product is CALGQLTSYGRYWGRYTDKLIF.

This clone ranks as hyperexpanded. The chain employs TRDV1 and TRDJ1, with TRDD3 matching 8 bases. The length of the CDR3 is 18 residues. Trimming at V came to 6 bases and at J to 0 bases, leaving 15 bases not matched to a gene. CDR1 is TSWWSYY and CDR2 is QGS in the germline V gene. CDR3 nucleotide sequence: TGTGCTCTTGGACCCGTAAGTCTGGGGGACCCCTACACCGATAAACTCATCTTT. Its translation: CALGPVSLGDPYTDKLIF.

In its sample, this clone is medium-sized (0.01 to 0.1%). The rearrangement uses TRDV1 and TRDJ1; D is undetermined. Germline V CDR1 and CDR2: TSWWSYY, QGS. Trimming shortened V by 4 bases and J by 0 bases, and 12 bases separated the two germline ends. This CDR3 comprises 15 residues. Written as DNA, the CDR3 is TGTGCTCTTGGGGGGTTCGATAGGTACACCGATAAACTCATCTTT. Encoded protein: CALGGFDRYTDKLIF.

About this clone itself: TCRdb has a much larger clone's protein, which differs at residue 20 from the translation of this DNA, likely because of a read error; what is shown is the protein translated from the DNA. The V gene is TRDV1, the J gene TRDJ1; 13 bases map to TRDD3. CDR1 and CDR2 from the germline V gene are TSWWSYY and QGS. This CDR3 comprises 21 residues. CDR3 loop: CALGERRPGTGGYAWTDKLTF. The CDR3 DNA reads as TGTGCTCTTGGGGAACGCCGCCCGGGGACTGGGGGATACGCCTGGACCGATAAACTCACCTTT.

This clone qualifies as large. This chain links TRDV1 with TRDJ1; 8 bases are a match to TRDD3. In germline, CDR1 is TSWWSYY, CDR2 QGS. After removal of 0 bases from V and 0 bases from J, the junction contained 6 bases not matched to a gene. The CDR3 is 17 residues long. The CDR3 coding sequence is TGTGCTCTTGGGGAACTAGTTGGCTGGGGGAACACCGATAAACTCATCTTT. Amino acid sequence: CALGELVGWGNTDKLIF.

This clone is large by share. The chain couples TRDV1 to TRDJ1; 7 positions match TRDD3. The CDR3 consists of 19 residues. CDR1 and CDR2 from the germline V gene are TSWWSYY and QGS. V was pared by 0 bases and J by 4 bases, with 17 bases of the junction left unmatched. The CDR3 DNA follows: TGTGCTCTTGGGGAACTAAGGGGTGGGATACAACCTTTCCACGATAAACTCATCTTT. This sequence encodes CALGELRGGIQPFHDKLIF.

On this clone: This likely stems from a read error, as it lies one base from a far larger clone. Other DNA sequences in this specimen translate into the identical CDR3. The chain employs TRDV1 and TRDJ2; TRDD3 aligns across 12 bases. The CDR3 has 23 amino acids. Trimming removed 0 bases from V and 5 bases from J; junction bases left unmatched: 22. Germline CDR1 is TSWWSYY and CDR2 is QGS. The CDR3 spells CALGELTRTPYWGILSLTAQLFF. DNA for the CDR3: TGTGCTCTTGGGGAACTAACACGTACCCCCTACTGGGGGATACTTTCATTAACAGCACAACTCTTCTTT.

The called J gene is TRDJ4, whereas the V gene has no call; TRDD3, the table's D call, lacks a check against the DNA. This CDR3 is 25 amino acids long. In nucleotides, the CDR3 is TGTGCAAGAAGACAAAGGTATGTTCCAGGTAGTTTTTGGATTAGGTATGTCAGCTGTGCCAGACCCCTGATCTTT. Its translation is CARRQRYVPGSFWIRYVSCARPLIF.

This clone is categorized as large. V usage is TRAV38-2/DV8 and J usage is TRDJ1, with 9 bases aligning to TRDD3. CDR1 and CDR2 (germline): TSESDYY, QEAYKQQN. V dropped 6 bases and J dropped 0; count of bases not matched to a gene: 6. The CDR3 extends over 15 amino acids. In DNA, the CDR3 is TGTGCTTATAAGGGCCCTGGGGGATACACCGATAAACTCATCTTT. This encodes CAYKGPGGYTDKLIF.

This clone is large within its sample. The genes are TRAV23/DV6 and TRDJ1, with 8 bases lining up with TRDD3. CDR1 is NTAFDY, CDR2 IRPDVSE, per germline (reference sequence). The CDR3 is made up of 20 amino acids. The CDR3 reads CAVSPGQSRLGGSYTDKLIF. The CDR3 nucleotides are TGTGCTGTGAGCCCGGGCCAATCTCGACTGGGGGGATCGTACACCGATAAACTCATCTTT.